Presented here are 23 T cell receptor beta chains from one specimen sequenced in a study of blood T cell repertoires in COVID-19. Assay used: immunoSEQ multiplex PCR; TCRdb lists only in-frame clones, some missing. This sample yields a few hundred thousand clones, of which approximately 90% are seen a single time; around 1.2% belongs to the top ten. The specimen was PBMCs or T cells enriched from blood (not recorded which). The receptors were gathered from a woman between 18 and 29 years old who had recovered from COVID-19.

This clone appeared once. The V gene is TRBV9, the J gene TRBJ2-1; TRBD2 agrees at 12 bases. Germline V gives CDR1 SGDLS, CDR2 YYNGEE. V shed 0 bases and J 4 bases; nucleotides not matched to a gene: 11. CDR3 size: 19 residues. This chain's CDR3 is CASSVDPLLAGGRYNEQFF. CDR3 DNA sequence: TGTGCCAGCAGCGTAGACCCGTTACTAGCGGGGGGAAGGTACAATGAGCAGTTCTTC.

This clone was picked up a small number of times. The sample holds other DNA sequences that translate to the same CDR3. The rearrangement joins TRBV5-1 to TRBJ1-2, with TRBD1 identical over 7 bases. Germline assignment: CDR1 SGHRS and CDR2 YFSETQ. The CDR3 length is 13 residues. V lost 2 bases and J lost 6; bases outside the gene matches: 4. Here the CDR3 reads CASSLPGGDGYTF. CDR3 bases: TGCGCCAGCAGCTTACCAGGGGGAGATGGCTACACCTTC.

This rearrangement joins TRBV18 to TRBJ1-1, with TRBD1 identical over 8 bases. CDR3 length equals 17 residues. V lost 1 base to trimming and J lost 3 bases; unmatched junction nucleotides: 10. Germline V gene lookup returns CDR1 KGHSH and CDR2 LQKENI. CDR3 DNA sequence: TGTGCCAGCTCACCACAGAGGCAGGGGGCTTTGGACACTGAAGCTTTCTTT. Encoded protein: CASSPQRQGALDTEAFF.

V usage is TRBV6-5 and J usage is TRBJ2-7, with D tentatively TRBD1 (6 bases). This CDR3 is 13 amino acids long. The V end lost 7 bases, the J end lost 2 bases, and 12 bases lay between the germline ends. Germline V gives CDR1 MNHEY, CDR2 SVGAGI. The CDR3 sequence is CASKRDNAYEQYF. CDR3 bases: TGTGCCAGCAAGAGGGACAACGCCTACGAGCAGTACTTC.

The rearrangement links TRBV4-1 to TRBJ1-2; tentative D call: TRBD1 (6 bases). This CDR3 comprises 14 residues. V gave up 1 base and J gave up 4 bases, with 10 bases separating them. Per germline, CDR1 MGHRA and CDR2 YSYEKL. CDR3 DNA sequence: TGCGCCAGCAGCCAAGGGGGACACCTCTATGGCTACACCTTC. Translated: CASSQGGHLYGYTF.

The rearrangement links TRBV10-2 to TRBJ1-1; 8 nucleotides line up with TRBD1. V shed 7 bases, J shed 4 bases, and the junction held 8 bases outside the gene matches. This CDR3 spans 14 amino acids. Germline lookup yields CDR1 WSHSY and CDR2 SAAADI. CDR3 sequence (DNA): TGCGCCAGCACGCCGGGACAGGTAATCACTGAAGCTTTCTTT. It translates to CASTPGQVITEAFF.

The chain carries TRBV7-9 and TRBJ1-5, with D unclear. The germline V gene encodes CDR1 SEHNR and CDR2 FQNEAQ (reference sequence). V lost 4 bases and J lost 7, with 8 bases in between. The CDR3 extends over 12 amino acids. The CDR3 loop is CASSSGGQPQHF. In nucleotides, the CDR3 is TGTGCCAGCAGCTCTGGCGGCCAGCCCCAGCATTTT.

The V call is TRBV4-3, the J call TRBJ1-5; a weak D match, TRBD1 (5 bases). The CDR3 consists of 15 residues. The V gene's germline CDR1 is LGHNA and CDR2 YSLEER. V lost 0 bases to trimming and J lost 1 base, with 7 bases between them. The CDR3 DNA sequence: TGCGCCAGCAGCCAAGACAGGGTGAGCAATCAGCCCCAGCATTTT. The encoded protein is CASSQDRVSNQPQHF.

The chain uses TRBV18 and TRBJ1-5; D is unresolved. Trimming took 2 bases from V and 11 from J, leaving 16 bases between them. Germline CDR1 and CDR2: KGHSH and LQKENI. There are 14 residues in the CDR3. The CDR3 region is CASSPSERLHAQHF. The CDR3 DNA reads as TGTGCCAGCTCACCAAGCGAACGGCTCCACGCCCAGCATTTT.

V is TRBV7-9 and J is TRBJ2-7; TRBD1 aligns across 7 bases. The germline CDR1 and CDR2 sequences are SEHNR and FQNEAQ (reference sequence). The V gene end was trimmed by 4 bases and the J gene end by 4 bases; junction bases not matched to a gene: 1. The CDR3 runs 12 residues. The DNA of the CDR3 is TGTGCCAGCAGCTCACAGGGGTACGAGCAGTACTTC. This translates into CASSSQGYEQYF.

This chain connects TRBV25-1 to TRBJ2-3, with D perhaps TRBD1 (6 bases). CDR1 and CDR2 from the germline V gene are MGHDK and SYGVNS. This CDR3 has 13 residues. V lost 1 base and J lost 7, with 9 bases in between. CDR3 sequence reads: CASSESGTNTQYF. The CDR3 coding sequence is TGTGCCAGCAGTGAATCCGGGACAAATACGCAGTATTTT.

This clone is a singleton in its sample. The chain combines TRBV18 with TRBJ2-7; D remains ambiguous. Trimming removed 6 bases from V and 6 bases from J, with 18 bases in between. Looked up from germline, CDR1 is KGHSH and CDR2 is LQKENI. The CDR3 is 14 residues long. Written as DNA, the CDR3 is TGTGCCAGCTCCTTGCGAGGAAATCTCGCCGAGCAGTACTTC. Amino acids: CASSLRGNLAEQYF.

This chain connects TRBV25-1 to TRBJ2-2; 8 positions match TRBD2. The CDR3 length is 14 residues. The V gene's germline CDR1 is MGHDK and CDR2 SYGVNS. The V segment lost 6 bases and the J segment 3 bases; nucleotides outside the gene matches: 3. This CDR3 reads CASRERGYTGELFF. The CDR3 bases are TGTGCCAGCAGGGAGCGGGGGTACACCGGGGAGCTGTTTTTT. Drawing the rest from reference TRBV25-1 and TRBJ2-2, the complete variable domain is EADIYQTPRYLVIGTGKKITLECSQTMGHDKMYWYQQDPGMELHLIHYSYGVNSTEKGDLSSESTVSRIRTEHFPLTLESARPSHTSQYLCASRERGYTGELFFGEGSRLTVL.

The gene calls are TRBV3-1 (or the pseudogene TRBV3-2) and TRBJ2-2; 7 bases map to TRBD2. The trim removed 5 bases at V and 7 bases at J, leaving 10 bases unmatched. Germline loops: CDR1 LGHDT, CDR2 YNNKEL (reference sequence). The CDR3 runs to 15 residues. The chain's CDR3 is CASSRRTSQDGELFF. The CDR3 DNA reads TGTGCCAGCAGCAGGCGGACTAGTCAAGACGGGGAGCTGTTTTTT.

The gene calls are TRBV7-9 and TRBJ1-3; the D gene is possibly TRBD1 (5 bases). Per germline, CDR1 SEHNR and CDR2 FQNEAQ (reference sequence). CDR3 size: 18 residues. V was trimmed by 2 bases and J by 2 bases, leaving 19 bases between them. The CDR3 nucleotides are TGTGCCAGCAGCTTACGACGTTGGGGGGGAAGGCCTGGAAACACCATATATTTT. Its translation: CASSLRRWGGRPGNTIYF. Full variable domain (outside the CDR3, taken from reference TRBV7-9 and TRBJ1-3): DTGVSQNPRHKITKRGQNVTFRCDPISEHNRLYWYRQTLGQGPEFLTYFQNEAQLEKSRLLSDRFSAERPKGSFSTLEIQRTEQGDSAMYLCASSLRRWGGRPGNTIYFGEGSWLTVV.

The rearrangement uses TRBV6-5 and TRBJ2-1, with TRBD2 matching 7 bases. CDR1 is MNHEY, CDR2 SVGAGI, per germline. CDR3 size: 13 residues. V lost 8 bases and J lost 7; bases outside the gene matches: 8. In DNA, the CDR3 is TGTGCCAGCCTCCCGGGGCGGGGGAATGAGCAGTTCTTC. As protein: CASLPGRGNEQFF.

This chain links TRBV7-8 with TRBJ1-1; TRBD1 might be the D (6 bases). The CDR3 sequence is 15 residues long. With 5 bases removed from V and 0 bases from J, the gap between germline ends came to 13 bases. CDR1 is SGHVS and CDR2 is FQNEAQ in the germline V gene. The CDR3 DNA reads TGTGCCAGCAGCCCGATACAGGGTATGAACACTGAAGCTTTCTTT. It codes for CASSPIQGMNTEAFF.

CDR3 DNA sequence: TGTGCCAGTAGCCCTTTAACAGCGGGGGGCACAGATACGCAGTATTTT. It encodes CASSPLTAGGTDTQYF. This chain connects TRBV19 to TRBJ2-3, with TRBD2 matching 8 bases. The V gene's germline CDR1 is LNHDA and CDR2 SQIVND (reference sequence). The CDR3 extends over 16 amino acids. The V gene end was trimmed by 6 bases and the J gene end by 1 base; junction bases not matched to a gene: 9.

The CDR3 sequence: CASSYGQNSPLHF. DNA of the CDR3: TGTGCCAGCAGTTACGGGCAAAATTCACCCCTCCACTTT. The chain is built from TRBV6-5 and TRBJ1-6; D unclear. The CDR3 runs 13 residues. Germline V CDR1 and CDR2: MNHEY, SVGAGI. The V end was cut by 2 bases, the J end by 7 bases, with 6 bases between.

The rearrangement uses TRBV5-6 and TRBJ1-1, with 7 nucleotides matching TRBD1. After removal of 5 bases from V and 6 bases from J, the junction contained 7 bases not matched to a gene. Germline values: CDR1 SGHDT, CDR2 YYEEEE. This CDR3 has 13 amino acids. The CDR3, as DNA: TGTGCCAGCAGGCAGGGGGTTAACGCTGAAGCTTTCTTT. It codes for CASRQGVNAEAFF.

The chain uses TRBV18 and TRBJ2-2, with 8 nucleotides matching TRBD1. This CDR3 spans 15 amino acids. The trim removed 5 bases at V and 1 base at J, leaving 3 bases unmatched. Germline CDR1 is KGHSH and CDR2 is LQKENI. CDR3 residues: CASSTGTGNTGELFF. The CDR3 bases are TGTGCCAGCTCAACCGGGACAGGGAACACCGGGGAGCTGTTTTTT.

The chain links TRBV7-6 to TRBJ1-1; tentative D call: TRBD1 (6 bases). This CDR3 is built from 16 residues. Germline V CDR1 and CDR2: SGHVS, FNYEAQ. Trimming left V 0 bases short and J 1 base short, with 12 bases between. This CDR3 reads CASSLAGWTENTEAFF. The CDR3 DNA is TGTGCCAGCAGCTTAGCGGGCTGGACAGAGAACACTGAAGCTTTCTTT.

V usage is TRBV7-3 and J usage is TRBJ2-2; TRBD1 matches 10 bases. Trimming took 2 bases from V and 2 from J; bases not matched to a gene: 2. This CDR3 contains 16 residues. Germline assignment: CDR1 SGHTA and CDR2 FQGTGA. For the CDR3, the DNA is TGTGCCAGCAGCTTAGGGACAGGGGCTAACACCGGGGAGCTGTTTTTT. Its translation is CASSLGTGANTGELFF.